The 25 T cell receptor beta chains below were found in one sample sequenced in a study of graft-versus-host responses after intestinal transplantation. The method was immunoSEQ multiplex PCR; TCRdb's version includes in-frame clones alone and lacks a portion of them. The table includes about 100,000 clones, about 90% detected once. No cognate antigen is known for these TCRs. The source material was unstimulated CD4+ T cells sorted from spleen or lymph node cells, sampled before transplant. These receptors originate from a human donor who was the organ donor for an intestinal transplant.

V gene TRBV30 combines with J gene TRBJ1-2; D not certain. Trimming took off 5 bases at V and 4 bases at J, with 11 bases between the two ends. The length of the CDR3 is 12 residues. CDR1 GTSNPN and CDR2 SVGIG come from the germline V gene (reference sequence). CDR3 nucleotides: TGTGCCTGGGGGGTGGCAACCTATGGCTACACCTTC. Its protein is CAWGVATYGYTF. The variable domain in full, with the rest retrieved from reference TRBV30 and TRBJ1-2, is SQTIHQWPATLVQPVGSPLSLECTVEGTSNPNLYWYRQAAGRGLQLLFYSVGIGQISSEVPQNLSASRPQDRQFILSSKKLLLSDSGFYLCAWGVATYGYTFGSGTRLTVV.

The chain is built from TRBV28 and TRBJ2-5, with 7 bases that match TRBD1. CDR1 is MDHEN, CDR2 SYDVKM, per germline. The CDR3 has 14 amino acids. The J segment lost 7 bases and the V segment lost 7 bases, leaving 12 bases of the junction unmatched. The chain's CDR3 is CASTVDRAAGTQYF. In DNA, the CDR3 is TGTGCCAGCACCGTAGACAGGGCGGCTGGGACCCAGTACTTC.

The CDR3 DNA is TGTGCCAGCATCCCTCTAGGCAGGGCGAACACTGAAGCTTTCTTT. Its translation is CASIPLGRANTEAFF. The J gene is TRBJ1-1, the V gene TRBV27, with D possibly matching TRBD1 (5 bases). The CDR3 covers 15 residues. CDR1 MNHEY and CDR2 SMNVEV come from the germline V gene (reference sequence). V shed 7 bases and J shed 1 base, with 16 bases lying between them.

This chain uses TRBV25-1 with TRBJ1-2; D call uncertain. V lost 5 bases, J lost 4 bases, and 8 bases lay in between. Per the germline V gene, CDR1 is MGHDK and CDR2 is SYGVNS. The CDR3 extends over 12 amino acids. The CDR3 region is CASSQNPYGYTF. The CDR3 bases are TGTGCCAGCAGTCAGAATCCCTATGGCTACACCTTC.

This chain links TRBV7-3 with TRBJ2-5; possible D gene TRBD2, 6 bases. Germline loops: CDR1 SGHTA, CDR2 FQGTGA. The V and J ends lost 3 bases and 3 bases respectively, with 8 bases between them. The CDR3 sequence is 13 residues long. This CDR3 reads CASSFGGKETQYF. CDR3 bases: TGTGCCAGCAGCTTCGGGGGAAAAGAGACCCAGTACTTC.

V gene TRBV18 combines with J gene TRBJ2-5, with 11 bases lining up with TRBD2. The J segment lost 4 bases and the V segment lost 3 bases, leaving 4 bases of the junction unmatched. CDR3 length: 15 residues. Germline V lookup: CDR1 KGHSH, CDR2 LQKENI. CDR3 residues: CASSPLAGGRETQYF. The CDR3 DNA is TGTGCCAGCTCACCCCTAGCGGGGGGCCGAGAGACCCAGTACTTC. Combining the CDR3 with reference TRBV18 and TRBJ2-5 gives the whole variable domain NAGVMQNPRHLVRRRGQEARLRCSPMKGHSHVYWYRQLPEEGLKFMVYLQKENIIDESGMPKERFSAEFPKEGPSILRIQQVVRGDSAAYFCASSPLAGGRETQYFGPGTRLLVL.

V and J are TRBV11-2 and TRBJ2-4; possibly TRBD1 for D (5 bases). This CDR3 contains 16 residues. V was trimmed by 4 bases and J by 1 base, leaving 14 bases between them. Per germline, CDR1 SGHAT and CDR2 FQNNGV. The DNA of the CDR3 is TGTGCCAGCAGCTCCGTCCAGGGTATGGCCAAAAACATTCAGTACTTC. This encodes CASSSVQGMAKNIQYF.

The V gene is TRBV7-2, the J gene TRBJ1-2; D unclear. V was cut by 2 bases and J by 4 bases, with 8 bases left in between. The germline gives CDR1 SGHTA, CDR2 FQGNSA. CDR3 size: 13 residues. The CDR3 loop reads CASSLNTLYGYTF. For the CDR3, the DNA is TGTGCCAGCAGCTTAAACACCCTCTATGGCTACACCTTC.

V gene TRBV7-8 combines with J gene TRBJ1-4; 9 nucleotides line up with TRBD1. This CDR3 has 17 amino acids. The germline V gene has CDR1 SGHVS and CDR2 FQNEAQ. The J segment lost 7 bases and the V segment lost 6 bases, leaving 15 bases of the junction unmatched. The CDR3 coding sequence is TGTGCCAGCAGTCCTCCTCCCTGGGACAGGGCAGGTGAAAAACTGTTTTTT. Its protein product is CASSPPPWDRAGEKLFF.

The chain has TRBV5-1 and TRBJ2-5; 8 nucleotides match TRBD1. Trimming took 3 bases from V and 5 from J; bases not matched to a gene: 6. From germline, CDR1 is SGHRS and CDR2 YFSETQ. The CDR3 has 14 amino acids. The CDR3 loop reads CASSWYRGTETQYF. The CDR3 DNA reads as TGCGCCAGCAGCTGGTACAGGGGGACGGAGACCCAGTACTTC.

The chain joins TRBV20-1 to TRBJ1-2; D gene uncertain. The CDR3 is made up of 11 amino acids. Germline CDR1 reads DFQATT; CDR2 reads SNEGSKA (reference sequence). V was pared by 3 bases and J by 8 bases, with 10 bases between. The CDR3 DNA reads as TGCAGTGCTAGTATAATGGCCGGCTACACCTTC. It yields the protein CSASIMAGYTF.

The CDR3 nucleotides are TGTGCCAGCAGTGAAGCGCGGGGGGCCTACAATGAGCAGTTCTTC. It is translated as CASSEARGAYNEQFF. This chain links TRBV6-1 with TRBJ2-1; 8 bases line up with TRBD2. The CDR3 contains 15 residues. The germline V gene has CDR1 MNHNS and CDR2 SASEGT. With 0 bases clipped from V and 2 bases from J, the junction kept 0 bases outside the gene matches.

The V call is TRBV5-1, the J call TRBJ2-1; 10 nucleotides align to TRBD1. The CDR3 sequence is 14 residues long. V was pared by 4 bases and J by 9 bases, with 7 bases of the junction left unmatched. CDR1 is SGHRS, CDR2 YFSETQ, per germline. The CDR3 nucleotides are TGCGCCAGCAGCGACGACAGGGGGCAGGGTGAGCAGTTCTTC. This codes for CASSDDRGQGEQFF.

The rearrangement links TRBV5-4 to TRBJ1-2; D ambiguous. This CDR3 is built from 14 residues. Between the trimmed V and J ends, which lost 0 bases and 2 bases, there was a span of 8 bases. Germline V gene lookup returns CDR1 SGHNT and CDR2 YYREEE (reference sequence). Written as DNA, the CDR3 is TGTGCCAGCAGCTTGGAGGGCAGGAACTATGGCTACACCTTC. This gives the protein CASSLEGRNYGYTF.

The chain couples TRBV7-3 to TRBJ2-5; tentative D call: TRBD1 (6 bases). The CDR3 length is 16 residues. V shed 2 bases and J shed 5 bases, with 18 bases lying between them. Looked up from germline, CDR1 is SGHTA and CDR2 is FQGTGA. CDR3 sequence reads: CASSLGEGGARETQYF. In DNA form, the CDR3 reads TGTGCCAGCAGCTTAGGTGAAGGGGGAGCGAGGGAGACCCAGTACTTC.

The CDR3 DNA reads as TGTGCCAGCAGTGTTGGGGGAGTAGGATACGAGCAGTACTTC. Its protein is CASSVGGVGYEQYF. The chain employs TRBV6-1 and TRBJ2-7; TRBD1 or TRBD2 may be the D gene (5 bases each). From germline, CDR1 is MNHNS and CDR2 SASEGT. The CDR3 sequence is 14 residues long. Trimming shortened V by 4 bases and J by 4 bases, and 14 bases separated the two germline ends.

The CDR3 DNA follows: TGTGCCAGCAGCAAAGACAGAACGAACACCGGGGAGCTGTTTTTT. Amino acids: CASSKDRTNTGELFF. The genes are TRBV2 and TRBJ2-2, with a tentative D call TRBD1 (5 bases). The CDR3 length is 15 residues. The V end lost 6 bases, the J end lost 0 bases, and 11 bases lay between the germline ends. Germline V gives CDR1 SNHLY, CDR2 FYNNEI. Using reference TRBV2 and TRBJ2-2 for the parts outside the CDR3, the full variable domain is EPEVTQTPSHQVTQMGQEVILRCVPISNHLYFYWYRQILGQKVEFLVSFYNNEISEKSEIFDDQFSVERPDGSNFTLKIRSTKLEDSAMYFCASSKDRTNTGELFFGEGSRLTVL.

This chain joins TRBV2 and TRBJ2-1, with unresolved D. This CDR3 comprises 16 residues. The V and J ends lost 0 bases and 2 bases respectively, with 11 bases between them. Germline-derived CDR1 and CDR2 are SNHLY and FYNNEI. Here the CDR3 DNA reads TGTGCCAGCAGTGAAGCCCCGGGTCTAGCCTACAATGAGCAGTTCTTC. Residues: CASSEAPGLAYNEQFF.

This chain joins TRBV27 and TRBJ2-3, with D perhaps matching TRBD2 (5 bases). Germline CDR1 MNHEY, CDR2 SMNVEV (reference sequence). The V end was cut by 6 bases, the J end by 1 base, with 11 bases between. The CDR3 covers 14 residues. As DNA, the CDR3 is TGTGCCAGCAGCCCCGACGGGGGCACAGATACGCAGTATTTT. It codes for CASSPDGGTDTQYF.

The chain recombines TRBV11-2 with TRBJ2-7; D may be TRBD1 (6 bases). V was shortened by 2 bases and J by 2 bases, with 13 bases between the two germline ends. The CDR3 has 15 residues. CDR1 and CDR2 from the germline V gene are SGHAT and FQNNGV. The DNA for the CDR3 is TGTGCCAGCAGCTTATCGACGGGGACAACCTACGAGCAGTACTTC. It is translated as CASSLSTGTTYEQYF.

The DNA of the CDR3 is TGTGCCTGGAGTCGAGGGGGTAACACCGGGGAGCTGTTTTTT. Translation: CAWSRGGNTGELFF. The V and J genes are TRBV30 and TRBJ2-2; D possibly corresponds to TRBD1 (6 bases). The germline gives CDR1 GTSNPN, CDR2 SVGIG (reference sequence). The CDR3 is 14 amino acids. The V gene lost 2 bases and the J gene lost 2 bases, with 9 bases spanning the gap.

V is TRBV2 and J is TRBJ2-3, with a possible D match to TRBD2 (7 bases). This CDR3 contains 16 residues. With 3 bases removed from V and 0 bases from J, the gap between germline ends came to 13 bases. The V gene's germline CDR1 is SNHLY and CDR2 FYNNEI. CDR3 DNA sequence: TGTGCCAGCAGTGAGTTCGGGGGGCGGAGCACAGATACGCAGTATTTT. This codes for CASSEFGGRSTDTQYF.

The chain has TRBV19 and TRBJ2-1; maybe TRBD2 (6 bases). Germline values: CDR1 LNHDA, CDR2 SQIVND (reference sequence). This CDR3 comprises 14 residues. Trimming cost V 8 bases and J 7 bases, with 18 bases left between them. The CDR3 region has the DNA TGTGCCAGTGCCCGGGGGACTGCCGGAAATGAGCAGTTCTTC. This sequence encodes CASARGTAGNEQFF.

This clone was detected a few times. The chain combines TRBV7-9 with TRBJ2-1; weak D call: TRBD2 (6 bases). This CDR3 region has 11 residues. Germline V CDR1 and CDR2: SEHNR, FQNEAQ (reference sequence). V lost 0 bases and J lost 12, with 6 bases in between. The CDR3 DNA is TGTGCCAGCAGCTTAGCGGGGGGGCAGTTCTTC. It encodes CASSLAGGQFF.

The rearrangement links TRBV5-1 to TRBJ2-2; no clear D gene. CDR1 and CDR2 (germline): SGHRS, YFSETQ. The CDR3 is 16 amino acids. V was trimmed by 2 bases and J by 6 bases, leaving 17 bases between them. The CDR3 loop is CASSLTTALRSGELFF. The CDR3 region has the DNA TGCGCCAGCAGCTTAACAACAGCGCTACGTTCCGGGGAGCTGTTTTTT.